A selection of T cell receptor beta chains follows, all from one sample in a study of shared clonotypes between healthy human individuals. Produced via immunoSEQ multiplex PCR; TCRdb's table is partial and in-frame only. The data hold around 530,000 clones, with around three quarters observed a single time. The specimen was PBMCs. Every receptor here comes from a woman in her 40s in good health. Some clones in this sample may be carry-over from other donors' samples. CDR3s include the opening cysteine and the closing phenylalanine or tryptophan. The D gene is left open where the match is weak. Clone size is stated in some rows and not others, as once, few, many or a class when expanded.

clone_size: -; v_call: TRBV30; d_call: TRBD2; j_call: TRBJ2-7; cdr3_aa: CAWSRGGEQYF; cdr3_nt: TGTGCCTGGAGTCGGGGGGGCGAGCAGTACTTC
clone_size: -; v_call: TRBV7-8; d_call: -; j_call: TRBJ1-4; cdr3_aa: CASSPGSFNEKLFF; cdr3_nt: TGTGCCAGCAGCCCAGGGAGCTTTAATGAAAAACTGTTTTTT
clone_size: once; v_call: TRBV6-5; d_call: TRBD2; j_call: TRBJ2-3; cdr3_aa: CASSYGTSGDTQYF; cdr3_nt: TGTGCCAGCAGTTATGGTACTAGCGGAGATACGCAGTATTTT
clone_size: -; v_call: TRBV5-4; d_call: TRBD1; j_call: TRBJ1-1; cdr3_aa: CASSSGTGVTTNTEAFF; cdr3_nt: TGTGCCAGCAGTTCCGGGACAGGGGTAACTACGAACACTGAAGCTTTCTTT
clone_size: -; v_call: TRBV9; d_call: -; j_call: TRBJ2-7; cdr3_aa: CATGEPSYEQYF; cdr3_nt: TGTGCCACGGGGGAACCCTCCTACGAGCAGTACTTC
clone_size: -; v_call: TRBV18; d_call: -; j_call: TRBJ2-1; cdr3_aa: CASSPGTGHEQFF; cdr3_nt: TGTGCCAGCTCACCGGGTACCGGGCATGAGCAGTTCTTC
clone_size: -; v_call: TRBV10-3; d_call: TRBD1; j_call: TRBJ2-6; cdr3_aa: CAIMGDRGNSGANVLTF; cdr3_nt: TGTGCCATCATGGGGGACAGGGGGAACTCTGGGGCCAACGTCCTGACTTTC
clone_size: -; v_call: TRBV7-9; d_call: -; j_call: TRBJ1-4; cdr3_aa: CASSRVSNEKLFF; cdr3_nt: TGTGCCAGCAGCAGGGTCTCTAATGAAAAACTGTTTTTT
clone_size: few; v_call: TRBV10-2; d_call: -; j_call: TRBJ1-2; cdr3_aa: CASRKDDYGYTF; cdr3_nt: TGCGCCAGCAGGAAAGACGACTATGGCTACACCTTC
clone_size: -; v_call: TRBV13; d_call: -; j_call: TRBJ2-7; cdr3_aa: CASSLTAGTHVNEQYF; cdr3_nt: TGTGCCAGCAGCTTAACCGCCGGGACCCACGTCAACGAGCAGTACTTC
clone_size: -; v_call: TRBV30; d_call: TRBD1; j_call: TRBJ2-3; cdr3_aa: CAWNRGQSTDTQYF; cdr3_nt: TGTGCCTGGAACAGGGGGCAAAGCACAGATACGCAGTATTTT
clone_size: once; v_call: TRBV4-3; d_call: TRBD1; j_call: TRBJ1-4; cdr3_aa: CASSQTTGVTEKLFF; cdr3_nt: TGCGCCAGCAGCCAAACCACAGGGGTGACTGAAAAACTGTTTTTT
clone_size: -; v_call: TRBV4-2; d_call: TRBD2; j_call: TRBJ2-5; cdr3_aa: CASSRTGTSYGETQYF; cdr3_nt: TGTGCCAGCAGCCGGACCGGGACTAGCTACGGGGAGACCCAGTACTTC
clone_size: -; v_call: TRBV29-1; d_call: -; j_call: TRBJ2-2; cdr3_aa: CSVLRTGTVNTGELFF; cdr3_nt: TGCAGCGTGTTGCGTACCGGGACGGTGAACACCGGGGAGCTGTTTTTT
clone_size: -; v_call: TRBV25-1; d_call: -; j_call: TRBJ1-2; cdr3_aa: CASSPKTGRLPLLTF; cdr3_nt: TGTGCCAGCAGCCCCAAGACAGGCCGCCTTCCTCTGCTGACCTTC
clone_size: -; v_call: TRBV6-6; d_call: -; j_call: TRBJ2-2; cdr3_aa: CASRSGTDTGWLFF; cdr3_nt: TGTGCCAGCAGGTCAGGGACGGACACCGGGTGGCTGTTTTTT
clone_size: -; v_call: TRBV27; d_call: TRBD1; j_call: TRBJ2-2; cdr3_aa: CASSSSGTANTGELFF; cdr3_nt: TGTGCCAGCAGTTCCAGTGGGACAGCAAACACCGGGGAGCTGTTTTTT
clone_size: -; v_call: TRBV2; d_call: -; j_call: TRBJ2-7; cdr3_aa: CASSETDYEQYF; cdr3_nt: TGTGCCAGCAGTGAGACCGACTACGAGCAGTACTTC
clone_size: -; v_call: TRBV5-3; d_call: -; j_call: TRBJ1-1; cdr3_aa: CARSLGVNTEAFF; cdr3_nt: TGTGCCAGAAGCTTGGGGGTAAACACTGAAGCTTTCTTT
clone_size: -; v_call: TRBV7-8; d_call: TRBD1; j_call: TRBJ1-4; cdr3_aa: CASSLFYRGTNEKLFF; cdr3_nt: TGTGCCAGCAGCTTATTCTACAGGGGTACTAATGAAAAACTGTTTTTT
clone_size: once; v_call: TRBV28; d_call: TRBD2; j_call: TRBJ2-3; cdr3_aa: CASSPRLAGVSGGTDTQYF; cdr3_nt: TGTGCCAGCAGTCCACGACTAGCGGGAGTCTCGGGGGGCACAGATACGCAGTATTTT
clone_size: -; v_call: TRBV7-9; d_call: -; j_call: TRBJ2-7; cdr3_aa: CASSLTRVSYEQYF; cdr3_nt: TGTGCCAGCAGCTTGACTAGGGTTTCCTACGAGCAGTACTTC